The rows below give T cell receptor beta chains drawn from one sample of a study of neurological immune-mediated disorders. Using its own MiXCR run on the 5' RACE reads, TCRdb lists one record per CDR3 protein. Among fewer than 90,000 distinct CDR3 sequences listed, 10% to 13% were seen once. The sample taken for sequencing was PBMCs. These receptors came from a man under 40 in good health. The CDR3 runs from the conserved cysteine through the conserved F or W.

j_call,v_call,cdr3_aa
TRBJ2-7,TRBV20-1,CSAAIGQGVVHEQYF
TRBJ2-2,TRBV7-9,CASSLGEGSGELFF
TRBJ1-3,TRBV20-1,CSAREPPGASSGNTIYF
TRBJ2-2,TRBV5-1,CASSSVLLRMGSGELFF
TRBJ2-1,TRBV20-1,CSARGSLAGNLYNEQFF
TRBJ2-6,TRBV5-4,CASSPVSRGGSGANVLTF
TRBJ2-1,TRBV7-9,CASSFGGSREQFF
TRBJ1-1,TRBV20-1,CSATTENTEAFF
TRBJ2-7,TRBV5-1,CASSASVLAGGRHEQYF
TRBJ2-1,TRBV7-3,CASSSGGTTRFF
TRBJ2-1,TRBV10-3,CAISESSGSPYNEQFF
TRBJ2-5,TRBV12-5,CASGSTGETQYF
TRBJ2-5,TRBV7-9,CASSLLVVLEGWETQYF
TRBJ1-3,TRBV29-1,CSGRGTGNTIYF
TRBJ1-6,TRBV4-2,CASSNRAPYNSPLHF
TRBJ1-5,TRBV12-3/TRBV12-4,CASRPDRGGNQPQHF
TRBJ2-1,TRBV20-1,CSATDSAERYNEQFF
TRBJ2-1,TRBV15,CATSKLAGETDEQFF
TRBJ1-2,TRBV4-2,CASSHKGGGYGYTF
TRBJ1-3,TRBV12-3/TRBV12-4,CSSRTGNSGNTIYF
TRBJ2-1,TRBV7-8,CASSLGLGQSSYNEQFF
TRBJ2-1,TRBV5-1,CASSPGTWSIGNEQFF
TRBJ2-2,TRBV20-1,CSVERDGGATGELFF
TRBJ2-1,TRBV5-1,CASHALAVSGSSYNEQFF
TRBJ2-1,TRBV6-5,CASRSWTSGEHEQFF
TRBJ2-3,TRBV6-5,CASRVAESTDTQYF
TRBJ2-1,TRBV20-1,CSARSYSYNEQFF
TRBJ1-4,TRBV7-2,CASSRTGGNEKLFF
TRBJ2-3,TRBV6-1,CASLLTETDTQYF
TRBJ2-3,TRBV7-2,CASSLSGLAGGGDTQYF
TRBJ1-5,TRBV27,CASRPGQFSNQPQHF
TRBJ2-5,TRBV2,CASRPRTGEQETQYF
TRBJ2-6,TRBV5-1,CASNLRGLESSGANVLTF